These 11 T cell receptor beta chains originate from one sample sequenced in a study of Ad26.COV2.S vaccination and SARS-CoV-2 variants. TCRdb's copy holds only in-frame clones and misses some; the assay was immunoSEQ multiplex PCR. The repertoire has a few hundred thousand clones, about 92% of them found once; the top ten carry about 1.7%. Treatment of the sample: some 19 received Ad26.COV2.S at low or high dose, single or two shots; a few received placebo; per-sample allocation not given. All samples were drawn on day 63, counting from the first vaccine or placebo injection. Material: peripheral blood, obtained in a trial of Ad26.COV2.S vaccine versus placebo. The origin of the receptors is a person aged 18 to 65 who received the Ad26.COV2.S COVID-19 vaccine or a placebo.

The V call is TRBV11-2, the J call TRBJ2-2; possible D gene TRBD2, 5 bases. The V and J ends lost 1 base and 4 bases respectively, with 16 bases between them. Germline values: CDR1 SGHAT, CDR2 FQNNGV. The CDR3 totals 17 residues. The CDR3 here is CASSLVGVRTSTGELFF. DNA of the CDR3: TGTGCCAGCAGCTTAGTCGGGGTCCGTACTAGCACCGGGGAGCTGTTTTTT. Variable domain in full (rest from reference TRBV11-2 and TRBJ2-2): EAGVAQSPRYKIIEKRQSVAFWCNPISGHATLYWYQQILGQGPKLLIQFQNNGVVDDSQLPKDRFSAERLKGVDSTLKIQPAKLEDSAVYLCASSLVGVRTSTGELFFGEGSRLTVL.

DNA of the CDR3: TGTGCCAGCAGTGACCATAGCGGGGGGTTGAATACGCAGTATTTT. Translation: CASSDHSGGLNTQYF. This chain connects TRBV6-4 to TRBJ2-3; 10 bases align to TRBD2. J was trimmed by 7 bases and V by 2 bases; bases with no gene match: 6. The CDR3 extends over 15 amino acids. Germline CDR1 reads MRHNA; CDR2 reads SNTAGT.

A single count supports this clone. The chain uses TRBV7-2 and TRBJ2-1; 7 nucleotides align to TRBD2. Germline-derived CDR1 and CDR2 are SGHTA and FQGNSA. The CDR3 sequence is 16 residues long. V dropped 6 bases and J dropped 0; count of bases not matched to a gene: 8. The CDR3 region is CASRTVGGSSYNEQFF. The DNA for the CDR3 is TGTGCCAGCAGAACCGTCGGGGGGAGCTCCTACAATGAGCAGTTCTTC.

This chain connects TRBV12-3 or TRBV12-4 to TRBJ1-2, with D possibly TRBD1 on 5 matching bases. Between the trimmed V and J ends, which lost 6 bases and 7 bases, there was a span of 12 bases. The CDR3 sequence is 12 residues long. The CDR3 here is CASSQTEGGYTF. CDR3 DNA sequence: TGTGCCAGCAGCCAGACAGAGGGTGGCTACACCTTC.

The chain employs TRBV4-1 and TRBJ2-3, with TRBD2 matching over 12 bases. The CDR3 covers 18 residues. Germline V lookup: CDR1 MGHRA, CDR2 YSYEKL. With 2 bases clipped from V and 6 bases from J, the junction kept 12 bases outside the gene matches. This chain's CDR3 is CASSQTSGGTTRADTQYF. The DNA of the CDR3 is TGCGCCAGCAGCCAAACTAGCGGGGGGACGACGCGGGCGGATACGCAGTATTTT.

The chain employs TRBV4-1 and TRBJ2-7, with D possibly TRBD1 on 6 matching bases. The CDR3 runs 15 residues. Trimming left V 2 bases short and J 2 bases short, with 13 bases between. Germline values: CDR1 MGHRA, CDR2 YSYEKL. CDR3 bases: TGCGCCAGCAGCCAACAAGACAGGTCGACCTACGAGCAGTACTTC. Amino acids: CASSQQDRSTYEQYF.

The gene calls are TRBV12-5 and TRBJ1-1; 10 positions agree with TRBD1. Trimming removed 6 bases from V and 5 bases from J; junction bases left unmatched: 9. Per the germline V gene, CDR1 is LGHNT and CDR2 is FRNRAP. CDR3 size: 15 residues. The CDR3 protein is CASGLGQGSSTEAFF. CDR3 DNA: TGTGCTAGTGGCCTGGGACAGGGGAGTTCGACTGAAGCTTTCTTT.

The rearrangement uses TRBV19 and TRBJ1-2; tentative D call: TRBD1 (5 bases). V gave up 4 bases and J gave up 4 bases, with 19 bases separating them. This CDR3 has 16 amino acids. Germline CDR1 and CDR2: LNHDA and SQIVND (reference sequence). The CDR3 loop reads CASSTTEAPRGYGYTF. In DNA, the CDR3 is TGTGCCAGTAGTACAACGGAGGCCCCTAGGGGCTATGGCTACACCTTC.

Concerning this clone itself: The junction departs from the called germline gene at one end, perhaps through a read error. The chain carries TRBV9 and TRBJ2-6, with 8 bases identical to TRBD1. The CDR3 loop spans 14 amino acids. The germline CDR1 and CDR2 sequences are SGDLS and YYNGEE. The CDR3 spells CASSDQGSGGPRAF. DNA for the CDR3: TGTGCCAGCAGCGACCAAGGGTCAGGGGGCCCCCGGGCTTTC.

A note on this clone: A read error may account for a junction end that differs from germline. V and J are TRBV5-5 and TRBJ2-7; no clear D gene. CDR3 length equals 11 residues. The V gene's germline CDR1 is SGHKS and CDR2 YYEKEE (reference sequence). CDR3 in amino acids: CASTLNYEQYF. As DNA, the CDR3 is TGTGCCAGCACCTTGAACTACGAGCAGTACTTC.

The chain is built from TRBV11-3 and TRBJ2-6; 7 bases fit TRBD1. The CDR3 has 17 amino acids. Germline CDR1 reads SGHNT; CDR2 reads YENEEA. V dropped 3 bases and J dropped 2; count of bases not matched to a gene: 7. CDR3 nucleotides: TGTGCCAGCAGCTTCGGTACAGGGGACACTGGGGCCAACGTCCTGACTTTC. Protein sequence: CASSFGTGDTGANVLTF.